These 20 T cell receptor beta chains were all obtained from the same sample, sequenced in a study of T cells after yellow fever vaccination. TCRdb re-analysed the 5' RACE reads in MiXCR, keeping a single row per CDR3 protein. The table has about 150,000 distinct CDR3 sequences, under 8% seen once. The sample was CD4+ T cells sorted from PBMCs, taken 10 days after the yellow fever booster vaccination. These receptor sequences come from a young man who received the YFV17D yellow fever vaccine.

This clonotype was detected ten times or more. This chain links TRBV5-1 with TRBJ2-7; D is unresolved. V lost 6 bases and J 0 bases, leaving 16 bases between the germline ends. The CDR3 sequence is 15 residues long. CDR1 is SGHRS, CDR2 YFSETQ, per germline. The DNA of the CDR3 is TGCGCCAGCACCCCGGACGGAACTACCTCCTACGAGCAGTACTTC. Protein: CASTPDGTTSYEQYF.

This clonotype was counted at least ten times. V and J are TRBV10-2 and TRBJ2-4; D possibly corresponds to TRBD2 (5 bases). V lost 7 bases and J 0 bases, leaving 16 bases between the germline ends. The CDR3 has 16 residues. Germline values: CDR1 WSHSY, CDR2 SAAADI. The CDR3 DNA sequence: TGCGCCAGCATGGGAGCCTATGTACTAGCCAAAAACATTCAGTACTTC. Protein: CASMGAYVLAKNIQYF.

This clonotype has at least ten counts. The J gene is TRBJ2-7, the V gene TRBV5-1; D call uncertain. The germline V gene encodes CDR1 SGHRS and CDR2 YFSETQ. V shed 0 bases and J shed 9 bases, with 7 bases lying between them. There are 11 residues in the CDR3. CDR3 amino acids: CASSLGPWQYF. In DNA, the CDR3 is TGCGCCAGCAGCTTGGGACCTTGGCAGTACTTC.

This clonotype was recorded at least ten times. The chain links TRBV5-1 to TRBJ2-3, with D tentatively TRBD1 (7 bases). V was shortened by 2 bases and J by 4 bases, with 11 bases between the two germline ends. The CDR3 has 14 amino acids. Germline loops: CDR1 SGHRS, CDR2 YFSETQ. The CDR3 coding sequence is TGCGCCAGCAGCTTTGACAGGGAGGCAGATACGCAGTATTTT. Protein sequence: CASSFDREADTQYF.

In its sample, this clonotype was seen a few times. The chain uses TRBV25-1 and TRBJ2-5; unclear D gene. This CDR3 is built from 18 residues. V lost 3 bases, J lost 1 base, and 21 bases lay in between. Germline assignment: CDR1 MGHDK and CDR2 SYGVNS. The CDR3: CASSDPPTQRVSQETQYF. CDR3 coding DNA: TGTGCCAGCAGTGACCCTCCCACCCAACGGGTGTCCCAAGAGACCCAGTACTTC.

The chain couples TRBV4-3 to TRBJ1-4; D gene ambiguous. The V gene's germline CDR1 is LGHNA and CDR2 YSLEER. The CDR3 is 13 amino acids. Trimming stripped 0 bases from V and 8 bases from J, with 7 bases between. The CDR3 DNA is TGCGCCAGCAGCCAAGATGCTCGCGAAAAACTGTTTTTT. This gives the protein CASSQDAREKLFF.

This clonotype was detected many times. CDR3 region: CASSNAGDSTDTQYF. The CDR3 region has the DNA TGTGCCAGCAGCAACGCTGGTGATTCCACAGATACGCAGTATTTT. J is TRBJ2-3 and V is TRBV5-5; D unresolved. The CDR3 spans 15 residues. The germline V gene has CDR1 SGHKS and CDR2 YYEKEE (reference sequence). Trimming pared 4 bases from V and 2 bases from J, leaving 14 bases between.

This clonotype has a count of ten or more. This chain uses TRBV19 with TRBJ2-4; a weak D match, TRBD2 (6 bases). V was shortened by 3 bases and J by 3 bases, with 9 bases between the two germline ends. The germline V gene encodes CDR1 LNHDA and CDR2 SQIVND (reference sequence). The CDR3 length is 14 residues. The CDR3 reads CASSILDYKNIQYF. The DNA of the CDR3 is TGTGCCAGTAGTATCCTGGACTACAAAAACATTCAGTACTTC.

This clonotype has a handful of counts. The V call is TRBV6-2 or TRBV6-3, the J call TRBJ2-7, with 13 positions matching TRBD2. This CDR3 is 12 amino acids long. CDR1 is MNHEY, CDR2 SVGEGT, per germline. The junction had 5 bases not matched to a gene; V was cut back by 9 bases and J by 9 bases. CDR3 bases: TGTGCCAGTCGGACTAGCGGGAGAGGGCAGTACTTC. Translation gives CASRTSGRGQYF.

The table lists this clonotype with many counts. The chain carries TRBV9 and TRBJ2-3; D gene ambiguous. Germline V gives CDR1 SGDLS, CDR2 YYNGEE. The CDR3 loop spans 15 amino acids. V was trimmed by 3 bases and J by 0 bases, leaving 11 bases between them. The CDR3 DNA reads TGTGCCAGCAGCGCCCGAGTTCTCAGCACAGATACGCAGTATTTT. Protein product: CASSARVLSTDTQYF.

This clonotype was picked up many times. J is TRBJ1-1 and V is TRBV18; D is perhaps TRBD1 (6 bases). Trimming took 3 bases from V and 11 from J, leaving 13 bases between them. The CDR3 consists of 12 residues. Germline V gene data show CDR1 as KGHSH and CDR2 as LQKENI. This CDR3 reads CASSPGGNRAFF. CDR3 bases: TGTGCCAGCTCACCGGGGGGCAACCGGGCTTTCTTT.

This clonotype was recorded at least ten times. The chain recombines TRBV18 with TRBJ2-7; the match to TRBD1 covers 9 bases. CDR3 length equals 14 residues. J gave up 3 bases and V 4 bases, and 4 bases lay outside the gene matches. CDR1 is KGHSH and CDR2 is LQKENI in the germline V gene. For the CDR3, the DNA is TGTGCCAGCTCACGGCCGGGACAGGGCTACGAGCAGTACTTC. Its translation: CASSRPGQGYEQYF. The variable domain in full, completed from reference TRBV18 and TRBJ2-7, reads NAGVMQNPRHLVRRRGQEARLRCSPMKGHSHVYWYRQLPEEGLKFMVYLQKENIIDESGMPKERFSAEFPKEGPSILRIQQVVRGDSAAYFCASSRPGQGYEQYFGPGTRLTVT.

In its sample, this clonotype was seen many times. This sequence joins TRBV12-3 or TRBV12-4 and TRBJ2-2; D unresolved. The CDR3 runs to 13 residues. Trimming removed 4 bases at V and 5 bases at J, with 8 bases between. CDR3 sequence reads: CASSSSPTGELFF. CDR3 coding DNA: TGTGCCAGCAGTTCGAGTCCGACCGGGGAGCTGTTTTTT.

The CDR3 DNA reads as TGTGCCAGCAGTTACTCGGGCATCGGGGCTAATGAAAAACTGTTTTTT. It is translated as CASSYSGIGANEKLFF. V gene TRBV6-5 combines with J gene TRBJ1-4; D is undetermined. Germline V gene lookup returns CDR1 MNHEY and CDR2 SVGAGI. The V gene lost 0 bases and the J gene lost 3 bases, with 11 bases spanning the gap. This CDR3 has 16 amino acids.

This clonotype has ten or more counts. The chain couples TRBV7-2 to TRBJ2-7; D gene ambiguous. Trimming shortened V by 7 bases and J by 7 bases, and 20 bases separated the two germline ends. Per germline, CDR1 SGHTA and CDR2 FQGNSA. This CDR3 contains 14 residues. The CDR3, as DNA: TGTGCCAGCACACTGACTCGAACCTACGGGGAGCAGTACTTC. This gives the protein CASTLTRTYGEQYF. The full variable domain, rest sourced from reference TRBV7-2 and TRBJ2-7, is GAGVSQSPSNKVTEKGKDVELRCDPISGHTALYWYRQSLGQGLEFLIYFQGNSAPDKSGLPSDRFSAERTGGSVSTLTIQRTQQEDSAVYLCASTLTRTYGEQYFGPGTRLTVT.

Details on this clonotype: A single base separates this from a much larger clone, so it may be a read error. V usage is TRBV20-1 and J usage is TRBJ2-3; 7 bases map to TRBD2. Germline V CDR1 and CDR2: DFQATT, SNEGSKA (reference sequence). This CDR3 has 16 residues. The CDR3, as DNA: TGCACTGCTAGATCTGGCGGGAGACTTAGCACAGATACGCAGTATTTT. The encoded protein is CTARSGGRLSTDTQYF.

This clonotype was recorded at least ten times. The V call is TRBV27, the J call TRBJ2-5; TRBD2 matches at 7 bases. The V gene's germline CDR1 is MNHEY and CDR2 SMNVEV (reference sequence). The junction had 2 bases not matched to a gene; V was cut back by 8 bases and J by 2 bases. The CDR3 covers 12 residues. The CDR3: CASGRGQETQYF. The CDR3, as DNA: TGTGCCAGCGGGCGGGGGCAAGAGACCCAGTACTTC.

In this sample, this clonotype turned up many times. The genes are TRBV5-1 and TRBJ2-5; TRBD2 matches 12 bases. Germline V lookup: CDR1 SGHRS, CDR2 YFSETQ. This CDR3 contains 17 residues. Trimming removed 3 bases from V and 6 bases from J; junction bases left unmatched: 12. In nucleotides, the CDR3 is TGCGCCAGCAGCTCTTGGCTGACTAGCGGGAGAGCGAAGACCCAGTACTTC. Residues: CASSSWLTSGRAKTQYF. Looking up the rest from reference TRBV5-1 and TRBJ2-5 gives the full variable domain: KAGVTQTPRYLIKTRGQQVTLSCSPISGHRSVSWYQQTPGQGLQFLFEYFSETQRNKGNFPGRFSGRQFSNSRSEMNVSTLELGDSALYLCASSSWLTSGRAKTQYFGPGTRLLVL.

This clonotype was seen many times. The genes are TRBV7-2 and TRBJ2-3; D is uncertain. CDR1 SGHTA and CDR2 FQGNSA come from the germline V gene. Deletions cut 3 bases from V and 2 bases from J, with 3 bases between. The CDR3 loop spans 12 amino acids. The CDR3 sequence: CASSFVTDTQYF. CDR3 nucleotides: TGTGCCAGCAGCTTTGTCACAGATACGCAGTATTTT.

This clonotype was counted at least ten times. The chain carries TRBV7-2 and TRBJ2-5; D not certain. The V gene lost 9 bases and the J gene lost 5 bases, with 13 bases spanning the gap. The CDR3 has 12 residues. Germline V lookup: CDR1 SGHTA, CDR2 FQGNSA. The CDR3: CASSKAGETQYF. CDR3 coding DNA: TGTGCCAGTAGTAAAGCCGGGGAGACCCAGTACTTC.